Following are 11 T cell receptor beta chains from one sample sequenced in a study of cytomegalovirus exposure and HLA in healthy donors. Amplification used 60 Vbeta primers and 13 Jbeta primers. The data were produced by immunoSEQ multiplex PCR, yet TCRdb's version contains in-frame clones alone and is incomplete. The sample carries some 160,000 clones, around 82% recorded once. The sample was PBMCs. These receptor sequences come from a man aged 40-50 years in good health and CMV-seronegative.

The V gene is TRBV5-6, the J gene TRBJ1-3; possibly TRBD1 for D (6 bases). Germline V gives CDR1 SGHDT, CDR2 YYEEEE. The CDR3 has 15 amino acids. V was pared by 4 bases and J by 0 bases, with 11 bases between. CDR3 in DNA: TGTGCCAGCAGCCCGTTAGGGGGCTCTGGAAACACCATATATTTT. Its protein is CASSPLGGSGNTIYF.

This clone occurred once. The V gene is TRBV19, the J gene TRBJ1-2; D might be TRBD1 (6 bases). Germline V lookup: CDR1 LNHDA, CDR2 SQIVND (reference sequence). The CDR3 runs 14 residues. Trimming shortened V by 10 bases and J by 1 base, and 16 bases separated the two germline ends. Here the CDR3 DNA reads TGTGCCACCACCCGGGACACCTTTAACTATGGCTACACCTTC. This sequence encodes CATTRDTFNYGYTF.

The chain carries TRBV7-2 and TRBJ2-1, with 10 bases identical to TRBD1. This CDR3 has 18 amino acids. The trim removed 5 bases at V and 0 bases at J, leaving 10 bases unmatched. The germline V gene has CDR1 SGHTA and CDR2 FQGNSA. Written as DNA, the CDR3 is TGTGCCAGCAGCACCCGACCGCGGGACAGGGGCTCCTACAATGAGCAGTTCTTC. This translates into CASSTRPRDRGSYNEQFF.

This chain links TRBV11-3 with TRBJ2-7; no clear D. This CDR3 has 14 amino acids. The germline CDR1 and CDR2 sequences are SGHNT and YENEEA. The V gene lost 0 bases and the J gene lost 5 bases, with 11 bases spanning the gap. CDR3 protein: CASSLDQASHEQYF. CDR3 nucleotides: TGTGCCAGCAGCTTAGATCAGGCGAGCCACGAGCAGTACTTC.

The CDR3 region has the DNA TGTGCCAGCAGTGTCGTAGTAGCGGGGGGGACAGATACGCAGTATTTT. Residues: CASSVVVAGGTDTQYF. The J gene is TRBJ2-3, the V gene TRBV2, with 11 nucleotides matching TRBD2. Germline CDR1 SNHLY, CDR2 FYNNEI. The junction had 6 bases not matched to a gene; V was cut back by 4 bases and J by 3 bases. The CDR3 spans 16 residues.

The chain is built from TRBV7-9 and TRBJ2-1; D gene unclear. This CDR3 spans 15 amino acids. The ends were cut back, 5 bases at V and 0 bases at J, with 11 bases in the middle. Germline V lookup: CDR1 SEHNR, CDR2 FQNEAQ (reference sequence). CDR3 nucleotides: TGTGCCAGCAGCCCCCCCACTTACTCCTACAATGAGCAGTTCTTC. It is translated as CASSPPTYSYNEQFF.

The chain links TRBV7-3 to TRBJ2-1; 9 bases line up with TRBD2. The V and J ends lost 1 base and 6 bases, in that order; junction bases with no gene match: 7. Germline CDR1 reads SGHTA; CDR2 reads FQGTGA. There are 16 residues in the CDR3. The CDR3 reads CASSLKGSGSSNEQFF. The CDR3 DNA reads TGTGCCAGCAGCTTAAAGGGTAGCGGGAGTTCCAATGAGCAGTTCTTC.

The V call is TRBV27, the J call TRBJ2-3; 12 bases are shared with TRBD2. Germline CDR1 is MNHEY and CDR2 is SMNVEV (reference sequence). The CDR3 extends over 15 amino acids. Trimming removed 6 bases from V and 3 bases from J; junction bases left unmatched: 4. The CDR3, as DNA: TGTGCCAGCAGCCCGCTAGCGGGGGGGACAGATACGCAGTATTTT. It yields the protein CASSPLAGGTDTQYF.

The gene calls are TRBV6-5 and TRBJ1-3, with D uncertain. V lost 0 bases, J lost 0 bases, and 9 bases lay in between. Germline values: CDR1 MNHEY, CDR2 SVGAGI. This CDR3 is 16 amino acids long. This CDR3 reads CASSYSSKSSGNTIYF. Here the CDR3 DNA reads TGTGCCAGCAGTTACTCGAGTAAAAGCTCTGGAAACACCATATATTTT.

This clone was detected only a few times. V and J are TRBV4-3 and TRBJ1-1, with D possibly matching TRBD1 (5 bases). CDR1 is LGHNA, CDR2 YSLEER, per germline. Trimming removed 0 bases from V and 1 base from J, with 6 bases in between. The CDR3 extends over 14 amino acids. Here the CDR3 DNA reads TGCGCCAGCAGCCAAGACAGGGCGAACACTGAAGCTTTCTTT. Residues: CASSQDRANTEAFF.

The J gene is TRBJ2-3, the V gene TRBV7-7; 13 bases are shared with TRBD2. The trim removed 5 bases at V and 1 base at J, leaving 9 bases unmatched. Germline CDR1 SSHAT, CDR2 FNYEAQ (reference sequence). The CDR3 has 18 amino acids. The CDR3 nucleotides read TGTGCCAGCAGCCGGGGACTAGCGGGAAGGATGGGCACAGATACGCAGTATTTT. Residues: CASSRGLAGRMGTDTQYF.